These T cell receptor beta chains were read from a single sample in a study of STAT3 mutations in large granular lymphocyte leukemia. Here immunoSEQ multiplex PCR was the method, and the copy in TCRdb shows in-frame clones only, minus some. The sample includes about 42,000 clones, about 81% seen only once; the top ten take about 0.45%. Sequenced material: PBMCs. These receptors were collected from a human donor with T large granular lymphocyte leukemia. Some clones in this sample may be carry-over from other donors' samples. The CDR3 runs from the conserved cysteine through the conserved F or W. The D gene is left open where the match is weak. The size field is filled for only some rows; it gives once, few, many or a size class.

j_call: TRBJ1-2
d_call: NA
v_call: TRBV28
clone_size: NA
cdr3_nt: TGTGCCAGCAGTCGGATAAGGAGGACTAACTATGGCTACACCTTC
cdr3_aa: CASSRIRRTNYGYTF

j_call: TRBJ2-3
d_call: NA
v_call: TRBV29-1
clone_size: once
cdr3_nt: TGCAGCGTTACAGGGGGAGGGGAAGATACGCAGTATTTT
cdr3_aa: CSVTGGGEDTQYF

j_call: TRBJ2-3
d_call: NA
v_call: TRBV2
clone_size: NA
cdr3_nt: TGTGCCAGCAGTGAAATGGGCACAGATACGCAGTATTTT
cdr3_aa: CASSEMGTDTQYF

j_call: TRBJ2-3
d_call: NA
v_call: TRBV19
clone_size: NA
cdr3_nt: TGTGCCAGTAGCCTAGGGACGGGGGTAGGCACAGATACGCAGTATTTT
cdr3_aa: CASSLGTGVGTDTQYF

j_call: TRBJ2-1
d_call: TRBD2
v_call: TRBV4-1
clone_size: NA
cdr3_nt: TGCGCCAGCAGCCTTAGCGGGGGGGGTTACAATGAGCAGTTCTTC
cdr3_aa: CASSLSGGGYNEQFF

j_call: TRBJ1-2
d_call: NA
v_call: TRBV28
clone_size: few
cdr3_nt: TGTGCCAGTTTGTTGGGGGGCTATGGCTACACCTTC
cdr3_aa: CASLLGGYGYTF

j_call: TRBJ2-3
d_call: TRBD1
v_call: TRBV5-1
clone_size: NA
cdr3_nt: TGCGCCAGCAGCCGGGACAGCACTAGCACAGATACGCAGTATTTT
cdr3_aa: CASSRDSTSTDTQYF

j_call: TRBJ1-6
d_call: TRBD1
v_call: TRBV6-5
clone_size: NA
cdr3_nt: TGTGCCAGCAGTTACTACCAGGGGGCAGATAATTCACCCCTCCACTTT
cdr3_aa: CASSYYQGADNSPLHF

j_call: TRBJ1-5
d_call: NA
v_call: TRBV7-9
clone_size: NA
cdr3_nt: TGTGCCAGCAGCCAAGATGAATTAAATCAGCCCCAGCATTTT
cdr3_aa: CASSQDELNQPQHF

j_call: TRBJ1-5
d_call: NA
v_call: TRBV27
clone_size: NA
cdr3_nt: TGTGCCAGCAGCCCCGGACTAAATCAGCCCCAGCATTTT
cdr3_aa: CASSPGLNQPQHF

j_call: TRBJ2-5
d_call: TRBD2
v_call: TRBV29-1
clone_size: NA
cdr3_nt: TGCAGCGTTGAAATGGGACTAGCGGGGGGCCATAACCAAGAGACCCAGTACTTC
cdr3_aa: CSVEMGLAGGHNQETQYF

j_call: TRBJ1-6
d_call: NA
v_call: TRBV10-2
clone_size: NA
cdr3_nt: TGCGCCAGGGTCACGTATTCACCCCTCCACTTT
cdr3_aa: CARVTYSPLHF

j_call: TRBJ2-3
d_call: TRBD2
v_call: TRBV7-9
clone_size: NA
cdr3_nt: TGTGCCAGCAGTGGTGGACTAGCGGGGGGGCATGATACGCAGTATTTT
cdr3_aa: CASSGGLAGGHDTQYF

j_call: TRBJ2-5
d_call: NA
v_call: TRBV28
clone_size: NA
cdr3_nt: TGTGCCAGCAGTTTACCTCGTTTCGGGATAAGGGAGACCCAGTACTTC
cdr3_aa: CASSLPRFGIRETQYF

j_call: TRBJ2-1
d_call: NA
v_call: TRBV5-4
clone_size: NA
cdr3_nt: TGTGCCAGCAGCGGGGGGGGCAGGGTGAGCTCCTACAATGAGCAGTTCTTC
cdr3_aa: CASSGGGRVSSYNEQFF

j_call: TRBJ2-5
d_call: NA
v_call: TRBV5-1
clone_size: few
cdr3_nt: TGCGCCAGCAGCTTGGCCGGCGGCCAAGAGACCCAGTACTTC
cdr3_aa: CASSLAGGQETQYF

j_call: TRBJ2-7
d_call: NA
v_call: TRBV19
clone_size: NA
cdr3_nt: TGTGCCAGTAGTATAGATAATCGAAACGAGCAGTACTTC
cdr3_aa: CASSIDNRNEQYF

j_call: TRBJ2-7
d_call: TRBD1
v_call: TRBV28
clone_size: NA
cdr3_nt: TGTGCCAGCAGTGGGACAGGGGGGAGCTACGAGCAGTACTTC
cdr3_aa: CASSGTGGSYEQYF

j_call: TRBJ2-7
d_call: NA
v_call: TRBV4-2
clone_size: few
cdr3_nt: TGTGCCAGCAGCCAAGCGGCCCGCTACGAGCAGTACTTC
cdr3_aa: CASSQAARYEQYF

j_call: TRBJ2-3
d_call: TRBD1
v_call: TRBV6-1
clone_size: NA
cdr3_nt: TGTGCCACCTCCCCCGGACAGGGGGCGGCAGATACGCAGTATTTT
cdr3_aa: CATSPGQGAADTQYF

j_call: TRBJ1-5
d_call: TRBD1
v_call: TRBV4-1
clone_size: NA
cdr3_nt: TGCGCCAGCAGCCTTATCATCGGGACAGGGGGCGGTCAGCCCCAGCATTTT
cdr3_aa: CASSLIIGTGGGQPQHF

j_call: TRBJ1-2
d_call: TRBD1
v_call: TRBV28
clone_size: once
cdr3_nt: TGTGCCAGCAGTTATTCAGGGGGCCCGGGGAGGGGCTACACCTTC
cdr3_aa: CASSYSGGPGRGYTF

j_call: TRBJ2-7
d_call: NA
v_call: TRBV14
clone_size: NA
cdr3_nt: TGTGCCAGCAGCCAACCGGGGGCCTACGAGCAGTACTTC
cdr3_aa: CASSQPGAYEQYF

j_call: TRBJ2-2
d_call: TRBD2
v_call: TRBV19
clone_size: NA
cdr3_nt: TGTGCCAGTAGTAGTCTAGCGGGGAACACCGGGGAGCTGTTTTTT
cdr3_aa: CASSSLAGNTGELFF

j_call: TRBJ1-5
d_call: NA
v_call: TRBV5-6
clone_size: NA
cdr3_nt: TGTGCCAGCAGCGGGTTCGACAGGAATCAGCCCCAGCATTTT
cdr3_aa: CASSGFDRNQPQHF

j_call: TRBJ1-1
d_call: NA
v_call: TRBV6-1
clone_size: few
cdr3_nt: TGTGCCAGCAGTGAAGGTTGGTACACTGAAGCTTTCTTT
cdr3_aa: CASSEGWYTEAFF

j_call: TRBJ2-5
d_call: NA
v_call: TRBV6-5
clone_size: NA
cdr3_nt: TGTGCCAGCAGTTACGGGGGGGCGGATGCTGAGACCCAGTACTTC
cdr3_aa: CASSYGGADAETQYF

j_call: TRBJ2-3
d_call: NA
v_call: TRBV9
clone_size: NA
cdr3_nt: TGTGCCAGCAGCCCGGCTAGCACAGATACGCAGTATTTT
cdr3_aa: CASSPASTDTQYF

j_call: TRBJ2-7
d_call: TRBD2
v_call: TRBV4-1
clone_size: once
cdr3_nt: TGCGCCAGCAGCAAAACTAGCGGGGGGGCGGGGGAGCAGTACTTC
cdr3_aa: CASSKTSGGAGEQYF

j_call: TRBJ1-6
d_call: NA
v_call: TRBV4-1
clone_size: NA
cdr3_nt: TGCGCCAGCAGCCAGTCCGTGCGGGGTAGTTCCTATAATTCACCCCTCCACTTT
cdr3_aa: CASSQSVRGSSYNSPLHF

j_call: TRBJ2-1
d_call: NA
v_call: TRBV10-3
clone_size: NA
cdr3_nt: TGTGCCATCAGTGAGTTCGGGGGAACCGCTGGCAATGAGCAGTTCTTC
cdr3_aa: CAISEFGGTAGNEQFF

j_call: TRBJ2-2
d_call: TRBD1
v_call: TRBV18
clone_size: NA
cdr3_nt: TGTGCCAGCTCACCAGGGACAGGTAGCACCGGGGAGCTGTTTTTT
cdr3_aa: CASSPGTGSTGELFF

j_call: TRBJ2-7
d_call: TRBD1
v_call: TRBV5-1
clone_size: NA
cdr3_nt: TGCGCCAGCAGCATGCGGGACAGGGGGGGCGAGCAGTACTTC
cdr3_aa: CASSMRDRGGEQYF

j_call: TRBJ1-1
d_call: NA
v_call: TRBV15
clone_size: NA
cdr3_nt: TGTGCCACCAGCATCAGTCTCACAATGAACACTGAAGCTTTCTTT
cdr3_aa: CATSISLTMNTEAFF

j_call: TRBJ1-5
d_call: TRBD1
v_call: TRBV10-2
clone_size: NA
cdr3_nt: TGCGCCAGCAGTGAGAAGTGGGACAGGCGAGTCAATCAGCCCCAGCATTTT
cdr3_aa: CASSEKWDRRVNQPQHF

j_call: TRBJ1-3
d_call: NA
v_call: TRBV6-5
clone_size: NA
cdr3_nt: TGTGCCAGCAGTTACTCTCCGGGATCCTCTGGAAACACCATATATTTT
cdr3_aa: CASSYSPGSSGNTIYF

j_call: TRBJ1-5
d_call: NA
v_call: TRBV30
clone_size: NA
cdr3_nt: TGTGCCTGGGGGGATCTAGGCAATCAGCCCCAGCATTTT
cdr3_aa: CAWGDLGNQPQHF

j_call: TRBJ1-4
d_call: TRBD1
v_call: TRBV4-1
clone_size: NA
cdr3_nt: TGCGCCAGCAGACACGACAGGGTTAATGAAAAACTGTTTTTT
cdr3_aa: CASRHDRVNEKLFF

j_call: TRBJ2-2
d_call: TRBD2
v_call: TRBV4-1
clone_size: NA
cdr3_nt: TGCGCCAGCAGTCGGTCGTTTACTAGCGGGACCGGGGAGCTGTTTTTT
cdr3_aa: CASSRSFTSGTGELFF

j_call: TRBJ2-6
d_call: NA
v_call: TRBV6-5
clone_size: NA
cdr3_nt: TGTGCCAGCATGGAAACAAGAGTGGCCAACGTCCTGACTTTC
cdr3_aa: CASMETRVANVLTF

j_call: TRBJ2-2
d_call: NA
v_call: TRBV18
clone_size: NA
cdr3_nt: TGTGCCAGCTCACCCCAGGGGATGAACACCGGGGAGCTGTTTTTT
cdr3_aa: CASSPQGMNTGELFF

j_call: TRBJ2-3
d_call: NA
v_call: TRBV6-4
clone_size: NA
cdr3_nt: TGTGCCAGCAGTGACTCGGGGCGGGATACGCAGTATTTT
cdr3_aa: CASSDSGRDTQYF

j_call: TRBJ1-1
d_call: NA
v_call: TRBV7-8
clone_size: NA
cdr3_nt: TGTGCCAGCAGCTCGCAGGGGTCCACCACTGAAGCTTTCTTT
cdr3_aa: CASSSQGSTTEAFF

j_call: TRBJ2-7
d_call: NA
v_call: TRBV5-1
clone_size: NA
cdr3_nt: TGCGCCAGCAGCTTGGACAGAATCTCCTACGAGCAGTACTTC
cdr3_aa: CASSLDRISYEQYF

j_call: TRBJ2-3
d_call: TRBD2
v_call: TRBV7-2
clone_size: NA
cdr3_nt: TGTGCCAGCAGGGCGGGGGGGGATACGCAGTATTTT
cdr3_aa: CASRAGGDTQYF

j_call: TRBJ1-5
d_call: TRBD1
v_call: TRBV19
clone_size: NA
cdr3_nt: TGTGCCAGTAGTGGTGGGACAGGCAGACCCCAGCATTTT
cdr3_aa: CASSGGTGRPQHF

j_call: TRBJ2-1
d_call: TRBD2
v_call: TRBV5-1
clone_size: NA
cdr3_nt: TGCGCCAGCAGCTTGGTAGGGCTAGCGGGCTCCTACAATGAGCAGTTCTTC
cdr3_aa: CASSLVGLAGSYNEQFF

j_call: TRBJ1-5
d_call: NA
v_call: TRBV30
clone_size: NA
cdr3_nt: TGTGCCTGGAGTCCCCCAGGGAGTAGCAATCAGCCCCAGCATTTT
cdr3_aa: CAWSPPGSSNQPQHF

j_call: TRBJ1-1
d_call: NA
v_call: TRBV7-2
clone_size: NA
cdr3_nt: TGTGCCAGCAGTTTCAACAGGAACACTGAAGCTTTCTTT
cdr3_aa: CASSFNRNTEAFF

j_call: TRBJ1-1
d_call: TRBD1
v_call: TRBV5-1
clone_size: few
cdr3_nt: TGCGCCAGCAGCTTCACGGGGACAGGCCCTGAAGCTTTCTTT
cdr3_aa: CASSFTGTGPEAFF

j_call: TRBJ1-6
d_call: NA
v_call: TRBV2
clone_size: NA
cdr3_nt: TGTGCCACCAGGGAGGTCCAATACTTAGGTTCCCTCCACTTT
cdr3_aa: CATREVQYLGSLHF

j_call: TRBJ2-1
d_call: TRBD2
v_call: TRBV10-2
clone_size: NA
cdr3_nt: TGCGCCAGCAGTGGCCCCGGACTAGCTGGATACAATGAGCAGTTCTTC
cdr3_aa: CASSGPGLAGYNEQFF

j_call: TRBJ2-7
d_call: NA
v_call: TRBV28
clone_size: NA
cdr3_nt: TGTGCCAGCGTCAGGGGAGGCAACTCCTACGAGCAGTACTTC
cdr3_aa: CASVRGGNSYEQYF

j_call: TRBJ2-1
d_call: NA
v_call: TRBV4-3
clone_size: NA
cdr3_nt: TGCGCCAGCAGCCAAGTGGAGTCTGAGCAGTTCTTC
cdr3_aa: CASSQVESEQFF

j_call: TRBJ1-1
d_call: NA
v_call: TRBV18
clone_size: NA
cdr3_nt: TGTGCCAGCTCACCACCGCACGGGAGCACTGAAGCTTTCTTT
cdr3_aa: CASSPPHGSTEAFF

j_call: TRBJ2-3
d_call: NA
v_call: TRBV29-1
clone_size: few
cdr3_nt: TGCAGCGTCGAACGGGACTCACCTTCGGATACGCAGTATTTT
cdr3_aa: CSVERDSPSDTQYF

j_call: TRBJ2-3
d_call: TRBD1
v_call: TRBV10-2
clone_size: NA
cdr3_nt: TGCGCCAGCAGTGATCGACAGGGCCCTAGCACAGATACGCAGTATTTT
cdr3_aa: CASSDRQGPSTDTQYF

j_call: TRBJ2-5
d_call: NA
v_call: TRBV4-2
clone_size: NA
cdr3_nt: TGTGCCAGCAGCCAAGGCGGGGACCAAGAGACCCAGTACTTC
cdr3_aa: CASSQGGDQETQYF

j_call: TRBJ1-3
d_call: TRBD1
v_call: TRBV6-5
clone_size: NA
cdr3_nt: TGTGCCAGCAGCAGGGGGGCGGGAAACACCATATATTTT
cdr3_aa: CASSRGAGNTIYF